Listed below are T cell receptor beta chains from one sample, sequenced in a study of T cells in Graves' hyperthyroidism and ophthalmopathy. TCRdb ran MiXCR on the multiplex PCR reads and lists one entry per CDR3 protein. The data contain around 500,000 distinct CDR3 sequences, around an eighth of them singletons. Sequencing was done on a sample of blood. These receptors originate from a woman aged 18-35 years with Graves' hyperthyroidism. CDR3s include the opening cysteine and the closing phenylalanine or tryptophan. Fields, in order: V gene, J gene, D gene, CDR3 protein. A D gene is named only where the DNA matches it firmly.

v_gene: TRBV19
j_gene: TRBJ2-5
d_gene: TRBD2
CDR3aa: CASSISPGLAFETQYF

v_gene: TRBV19
j_gene: TRBJ2-7
d_gene: NA
CDR3aa: CASSIMGGRGSRDEQYF

v_gene: TRBV30
j_gene: TRBJ1-4
d_gene: NA
CDR3aa: CAWNRQGGEKLFF

v_gene: TRBV6-1
j_gene: TRBJ2-3
d_gene: NA
CDR3aa: CASEGTQQDTQYF

v_gene: TRBV20-1
j_gene: TRBJ2-5
d_gene: TRBD2
CDR3aa: CSARSGTVEETQYF

v_gene: TRBV9
j_gene: TRBJ2-1
d_gene: TRBD2
CDR3aa: CASSPSGEGYNEQFF

v_gene: TRBV3-1
j_gene: TRBJ1-2
d_gene: NA
CDR3aa: CASSGVRENYGYTF

v_gene: TRBV20-1
j_gene: TRBJ2-1
d_gene: NA
CDR3aa: CSASILSSYNEQFF

v_gene: TRBV12-3/TRBV12-4
j_gene: TRBJ1-5
d_gene: TRBD1
CDR3aa: CASSFILGTGGSEQPQHF

v_gene: TRBV6-1
j_gene: TRBJ2-3
d_gene: TRBD1
CDR3aa: CASSEWEGGITDTQYF

v_gene: TRBV10-3
j_gene: TRBJ2-2
d_gene: NA
CDR3aa: CAISGPGTPNTGELFF

v_gene: TRBV2
j_gene: TRBJ1-1
d_gene: TRBD1
CDR3aa: CASVLQGAMNTEAFF

v_gene: TRBV5-4
j_gene: TRBJ2-2
d_gene: TRBD1
CDR3aa: CASSLPGTGNTGELFF

v_gene: TRBV12-3/TRBV12-4
j_gene: TRBJ1-1
d_gene: TRBD1
CDR3aa: CASSYKGAGTEAFF

v_gene: TRBV19
j_gene: TRBJ2-1
d_gene: TRBD2
CDR3aa: CASSRLAGREKYNEQFF

v_gene: TRBV20-1
j_gene: TRBJ1-2
d_gene: TRBD1
CDR3aa: CSALRQGRGYTF

v_gene: TRBV18
j_gene: TRBJ1-5
d_gene: NA
CDR3aa: CASSPRREYSNQPQHF

v_gene: TRBV18
j_gene: TRBJ1-2
d_gene: NA
CDR3aa: CASSPGVLLYGYTF

v_gene: TRBV20-1
j_gene: TRBJ2-3
d_gene: NA
CDR3aa: CSARRRGPDTQYF

v_gene: TRBV12-3/TRBV12-4
j_gene: TRBJ1-1
d_gene: NA
CDR3aa: CASSLIEGTEAFF

v_gene: TRBV2
j_gene: TRBJ1-4
d_gene: TRBD1
CDR3aa: CASEALTGASEKLFF

v_gene: TRBV7-3
j_gene: TRBJ2-1
d_gene: NA
CDR3aa: CASSQGTYPYNEQFF

v_gene: TRBV12-3/TRBV12-4
j_gene: TRBJ2-6
d_gene: NA
CDR3aa: CASSLGTFFSGANVLTF

v_gene: TRBV9
j_gene: TRBJ1-2
d_gene: TRBD1
CDR3aa: CASGTGYNYGYTF

v_gene: TRBV12-3/TRBV12-4
j_gene: TRBJ1-1
d_gene: NA
CDR3aa: CASSLAVNLEAFF

v_gene: TRBV7-8
j_gene: TRBJ2-4
d_gene: NA
CDR3aa: CASSLARDPAKNIQYF

v_gene: TRBV11-2
j_gene: TRBJ2-3
d_gene: NA
CDR3aa: CASSLAGRPSTDTQYF

v_gene: TRBV27
j_gene: TRBJ2-2
d_gene: NA
CDR3aa: CASSLLSGGELFF

v_gene: TRBV24-1
j_gene: TRBJ2-1
d_gene: TRBD2
CDR3aa: CATGPSGSRSYNEQFF

v_gene: TRBV12-3/TRBV12-4
j_gene: TRBJ2-1
d_gene: TRBD1
CDR3aa: CASQGDLLYNEQFF

v_gene: TRBV3-1
j_gene: TRBJ2-1
d_gene: NA
CDR3aa: CASSQAVKGGDEQFF

v_gene: TRBV10-3
j_gene: TRBJ1-1
d_gene: NA
CDR3aa: CAIRDRLSATEAFF

v_gene: TRBV6-5
j_gene: TRBJ2-1
d_gene: NA
CDR3aa: CASSYSIAGRYNEQFF

v_gene: TRBV5-6
j_gene: TRBJ1-6
d_gene: NA
CDR3aa: CASSLEVGQGSDSPLHF

v_gene: TRBV5-8
j_gene: TRBJ1-5
d_gene: NA
CDR3aa: CASSPRTVKSIQPQHF

v_gene: TRBV2
j_gene: TRBJ2-1
d_gene: TRBD2
CDR3aa: CASSEGQLAGGRDEQFF

v_gene: TRBV7-2
j_gene: TRBJ1-6
d_gene: NA
CDR3aa: CASSSVYNSPLHF

v_gene: TRBV12-3/TRBV12-4
j_gene: TRBJ2-5
d_gene: TRBD2
CDR3aa: CASSFRDSGSETQYF

v_gene: TRBV4-1
j_gene: TRBJ2-1
d_gene: NA
CDR3aa: CASSQVEGDEQFF

v_gene: TRBV10-2
j_gene: TRBJ2-3
d_gene: TRBD1
CDR3aa: CATATDRGPTGGLTDTQYF

v_gene: TRBV18
j_gene: TRBJ1-2
d_gene: NA
CDR3aa: CASSPARGPNYGYTF

v_gene: TRBV7-9
j_gene: TRBJ1-1
d_gene: NA
CDR3aa: CASSVGSSTEAFF

v_gene: TRBV6-1
j_gene: TRBJ2-7
d_gene: NA
CDR3aa: CASSEVTGRGEQYF

v_gene: TRBV3-1
j_gene: TRBJ2-1
d_gene: NA
CDR3aa: CASSQMTASYNEQFF

v_gene: TRBV5-1
j_gene: TRBJ2-5
d_gene: TRBD2
CDR3aa: CASSLGLAGGPVGGETQYF